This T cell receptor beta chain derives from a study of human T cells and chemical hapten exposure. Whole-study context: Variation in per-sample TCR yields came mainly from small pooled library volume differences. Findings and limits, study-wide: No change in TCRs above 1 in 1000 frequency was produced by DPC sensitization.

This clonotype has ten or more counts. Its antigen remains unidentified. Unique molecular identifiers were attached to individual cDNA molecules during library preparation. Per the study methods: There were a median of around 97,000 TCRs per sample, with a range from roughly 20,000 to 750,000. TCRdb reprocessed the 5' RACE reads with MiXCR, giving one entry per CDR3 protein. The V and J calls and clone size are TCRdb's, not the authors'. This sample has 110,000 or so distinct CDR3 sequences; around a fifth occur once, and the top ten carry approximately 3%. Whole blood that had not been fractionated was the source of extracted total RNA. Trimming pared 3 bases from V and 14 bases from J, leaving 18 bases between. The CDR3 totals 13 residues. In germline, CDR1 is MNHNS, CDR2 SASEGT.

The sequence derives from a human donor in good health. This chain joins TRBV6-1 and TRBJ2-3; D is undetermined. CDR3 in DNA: TGTGCCAGCAGTGAGCTCGACACCTCTTCGGCGTATTTT. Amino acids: CASSELDTSSAYF.